Shown below are 29 T cell receptor beta chains from a single sample sequenced in a study of T cell repertoires in cytomegalovirus infection. TCRdb processed the reads anew with MiXCR; each CDR3 protein has one entry. Here the sample spans around 450,000 distinct CDR3 sequences, about a third being singletons. What was sequenced was PBMCs. These receptors all come from a human donor in good health (CMV status not recorded). Some clones in this sample may be carry-over from other donors' samples.

As concerns this clonotype: As the CDR3 is not closed by the conserved phenylalanine or tryptophan, this likely results from a read error. The chain recombines TRBV11-2 with TRBJ1-2; no firm D call. The CDR3 has 15 residues. Germline values: CDR1 SGHAT, CDR2 FQNNGV. V lost 0 bases and J lost 5, with 13 bases in between. CDR3 in amino acids: CASSLEAGRWYGYTV. The CDR3 DNA follows: TGTGCCAGCAGCTTAGAGGCGGGGAGGTGGTATGGCTACACCGTC.

This clonotype was detected many times. This chain joins TRBV6-1 and TRBJ2-2; possibly TRBD1 for D (6 bases). This CDR3 is 14 amino acids long. The germline V and J ends were trimmed by 6 bases and 7 bases, with 15 bases remaining between them. Germline V gene sequence: CDR1 MNHNS, CDR2 SASEGT. Written as DNA, the CDR3 is TGTGCCAGCAGGGATGGACAGTTGGGCGGGGAGCTGTTTTTT. The encoded protein is CASRDGQLGGELFF.

This clonotype was recorded once. One end of the junction is discordant with germline, which a read error may explain. The rearrangement links TRBV12-3 or TRBV12-4 to TRBJ1-2; D not resolved. The CDR3 is 13 amino acids. DNA for the CDR3: TGTGACAGCAGGAGACAACGCCTCTATGGCTACACCTTC. Encoded protein: CDSRRQRLYGYTF.

This clonotype was observed a handful of times. The chain is built from TRBV27 and TRBJ2-5; TRBD1 matches at 7 bases. Trimming at V came to 8 bases and at J to 4 bases, leaving 7 bases not matched to a gene. Germline values: CDR1 MNHEY, CDR2 SMNVEV (reference sequence). CDR3 length equals 13 residues. The DNA for the CDR3 is TGTGCCAGCGGCCCTAACAGGGGAGAGACCCAGTACTTC. Protein: CASGPNRGETQYF.

A word on this clonotype: A much larger clone differs by one base, so this may be a read error. This chain joins TRBV7-9 and TRBJ1-1, with D tentatively TRBD1 (6 bases). The germline V gene encodes CDR1 SEHNR and CDR2 FQNEAQ (reference sequence). This CDR3 has 16 amino acids. The CDR3 DNA is TGTGCCAGCAGCCCGCCGGGGGGCATCCCGAACACTGAAGCTTGCTTT. Encoded protein: CASSPPGGIPNTEACF. The variable domain in full, completed from reference TRBV7-9 and TRBJ1-1, reads DTGVSQNPRHKITKRGQNVTFRCDPISEHNRLYWYRQTLGQGPEFLTYFQNEAQLEKSRLLSDRFSAERPKGSFSTLEIQRTEQGDSAMYLCASSPPGGIPNTEACFGQGTRLTVV.

The CDR3 DNA reads TGTGCCAGTAGTAACCCAGGGGGCGTGGAGCAGTTCTTC. This sequence encodes CASSNPGGVEQFF. V gene TRBV19 combines with J gene TRBJ2-1; 8 bases are shared with TRBD1. This CDR3 has 13 residues. CDR1 is LNHDA and CDR2 is SQIVND in the germline V gene (reference sequence). V was clipped by 4 bases and J by 10 bases; unmatched bases: 6.

Concerning this clonotype: This may stem from a read error, because a much larger clone lies one nucleotide away. Because it lacks the conserved phenylalanine or tryptophan at the end, this CDR3 is likely a read error. This rearrangement joins TRBV28 to TRBJ2-4, with a possible D match to TRBD1 (5 bases). CDR3 length equals 17 residues. Germline V gene sequence: CDR1 MDHEN, CDR2 SYDVKM. Trimming cost V 4 bases and J 3 bases, with 19 bases left between them. The CDR3 DNA reads TGTGCCAGCAGTTCTGCTGACAGTACGATAGTCAAAAACATTCAGTACTTA. It specifies CASSSADSTIVKNIQYL.

This clonotype has more than one count but fewer than ten. The chain has TRBV6-6 and TRBJ2-7, with 7 positions matching TRBD1. V dropped 4 bases and J dropped 4; count of bases not matched to a gene: 7. Germline CDR1 reads MNHNY; CDR2 reads SVGAGI (reference sequence). CDR3 length: 14 residues. The CDR3 is CASSSSQGKYEQYF. The CDR3 nucleotides read TGTGCCAGCAGTTCTTCACAGGGGAAATACGAGCAGTACTTC.

Of note for this clonotype: One end of the junction does not line up with germline, which may come from a read error. The chain employs TRBV7-2 and TRBJ2-2; 7 bases are a match to TRBD1. The CDR3 consists of 16 residues. Germline CDR1 SGHTA, CDR2 FQGNSA. The CDR3 here is CASRLGRTGNTGELFF. DNA of the CDR3: TGTGCCAGCAGATTAGGTCGGACAGGGAACACCGGGGAGCTGTTTTTT.

The chain recombines TRBV11-1 with TRBJ2-5; maybe TRBD2 (6 bases). Trimming took 3 bases from V and 8 from J, leaving 16 bases between them. The CDR3 covers 14 residues. CDR1 is SGHAT, CDR2 FQDESV, per germline (reference sequence). CDR3 in DNA: TGTGCCAGCAGCTTGTCGGGACGGGGAGGTACCCAGTACTTC. Protein: CASSLSGRGGTQYF.

This clonotype was observed a handful of times. The chain joins TRBV4-1 to TRBJ2-3, with D possibly called TRBD1 or TRBD2 (5 bases each). Germline V lookup: CDR1 MGHRA, CDR2 YSYEKL. This CDR3 has 15 amino acids. V dropped 5 bases and J dropped 1 base, with 13 bases sitting between them. This chain's CDR3 is CASSLGEIRTDTQYF. Written as DNA, the CDR3 is TGCGCCAGCAGCTTAGGGGAGATACGCACAGATACGCAGTATTTT.

This chain links TRBV3-1 with TRBJ2-3; D is possibly TRBD1 (5 bases). CDR1 and CDR2 from the germline V gene are LGHDT and YNNKEL (reference sequence). Trimming left V 1 base short and J 1 base short, with 12 bases between. This CDR3 region has 16 residues. The CDR3 protein is CASSQGTPRGTDTQYF. DNA of the CDR3: TGTGCCAGCAGCCAAGGAACCCCCAGGGGCACAGATACGCAGTATTTT.

This rearrangement joins TRBV9 to TRBJ1-2; D not certain. This CDR3 has 15 residues. V lost 0 bases to trimming and J lost 6 bases, with 15 bases between them. Per the germline V gene, CDR1 is SGDLS and CDR2 is YYNGEE. The CDR3 reads CASSVGAASVDGYTF. CDR3 in DNA: TGTGCCAGCAGCGTAGGGGCAGCTTCGGTGGATGGCTACACCTTC.

This clonotype came up many times. V and J are TRBV7-6 and TRBJ1-1; D possibly corresponds to TRBD1 (5 bases). Germline-derived CDR1 and CDR2 are SGHVS and FNYEAQ. This CDR3 contains 14 residues. V dropped 5 bases and J dropped 6 bases, with 16 bases sitting between them. CDR3 in DNA: TGTGCCAGCAGCCCAGCTGGGGGTAGCTCTGAAGCTTTCTTT. Translating it yields CASSPAGGSSEAFF.

This chain joins TRBV29-1 and TRBJ1-1; 8 bases line up with TRBD1. Germline values: CDR1 SQVTM, CDR2 ANQGSEA. The CDR3 is 13 residues long. V gave up 4 bases and J gave up 1 base; unmatched junction bases: 2. Here the CDR3 reads CSVAGGPNTEAFF. The CDR3 bases are TGCAGCGTTGCAGGGGGCCCGAACACTGAAGCTTTCTTT. The variable domain in full, completed from reference TRBV29-1 and TRBJ1-1, reads SAVISQKPSRDICQRGTSLTIQCQVDSQVTMMFWYRQQPGQSLTLIATANQGSEATYESGFVIDKFPISRPNLTFSTLTVSNMSPEDSSIYLCSVAGGPNTEAFFGQGTRLTVV.

In its sample, this clonotype was seen many times. V and J are TRBV7-6 and TRBJ1-5, with a possible D match to TRBD1 (5 bases). With 1 base removed from V and 1 base from J, the gap between germline ends came to 11 bases. The germline CDR1 and CDR2 sequences are SGHVS and FNYEAQ. The CDR3 runs to 16 residues. The CDR3 region has the DNA TGTGCCAGCAGCTTAGGGACATCGAGCAGCAATCAGCCCCAGCATTTT. Its protein is CASSLGTSSSNQPQHF.

This clonotype was found a few times. The V call is TRBV11-2, the J call TRBJ2-1; tentatively, D is TRBD2 (6 bases). Germline V CDR1 and CDR2: SGHAT, FQNNGV. Trimming stripped 3 bases from V and 3 bases from J, with 12 bases between. CDR3 length equals 15 residues. The CDR3 spells CASSFSEGFYNEQFF. CDR3 DNA: TGTGCCAGCAGCTTCTCGGAGGGCTTCTACAATGAGCAGTTCTTC.

This clonotype came up a few times. The chain uses TRBV6-5 and TRBJ2-2; TRBD1 is a possible D gene (6 bases). Germline CDR1 is MNHEY and CDR2 is SVGAGI. CDR3 length: 16 amino acids. V lost 2 bases and J lost 2, with 12 bases in between. This CDR3 reads CASSYTRTDNTGELFF. In DNA form, the CDR3 reads TGTGCCAGCAGTTACACCCGGACAGACAACACCGGGGAGCTGTTTTTT.

In this sample, this clonotype turned up many times. The V call is TRBV7-2, the J call TRBJ2-2; unclear D gene. Germline CDR1 and CDR2: SGHTA and FQGNSA. The V end lost 0 bases, the J end lost 1 base, and 6 bases lay between the germline ends. CDR3 size: 15 residues. The CDR3 spells CASSLASRNTGELFF. In DNA, the CDR3 is TGTGCCAGCAGCTTAGCGTCCAGGAACACCGGGGAGCTGTTTTTT.

This chain joins TRBV20-1 and TRBJ2-7; TRBD1 agrees at 7 bases. The CDR3 sequence is 14 residues long. V shed 1 base and J 2 bases; nucleotides not matched to a gene: 5. CDR1 is DFQATT, CDR2 SNEGSKA, per germline (reference sequence). CDR3 nucleotides: TGCAGTGCTAGAGTGAGGGGGCTAACCTACGAGCAGTACTTC. Translating gives CSARVRGLTYEQYF.

The chain recombines TRBV9 with TRBJ2-2; D is possibly TRBD2 (6 bases). Deletions cut 6 bases from V and 7 bases from J, with 16 bases between. This CDR3 has 14 amino acids. The germline V gene has CDR1 SGDLS and CDR2 YYNGEE. CDR3 protein: CASTRVGGHGELFF. CDR3 DNA sequence: TGTGCCAGCACTCGGGTGGGGGGTCACGGGGAGCTGTTTTTT.

This clonotype showed up just a few times. The chain combines TRBV5-4 with TRBJ2-1, with 9 bases that match TRBD2. Trimming at V came to 5 bases and at J to 7 bases, leaving 10 bases not matched to a gene. The CDR3 length is 15 residues. Germline lookup yields CDR1 SGHNT and CDR2 YYREEE (reference sequence). The CDR3 region has the DNA TGTGCCAGCAGTCGCGGGGGGGCTGCGTCTAATGAGCAGTTCTTC. Its protein product is CASSRGGAASNEQFF.

The chain has TRBV4-1 and TRBJ2-1; D unresolved. V lost 4 bases, J lost 3 bases, and 13 bases lay in between. Germline V gene data show CDR1 as MGHRA and CDR2 as YSYEKL. The CDR3 contains 15 residues. DNA for the CDR3: TGCGCCAGCAGCCCTACGGTAGAATACTACAATGAGCAGTTCTTC. Translated, it gives CASSPTVEYYNEQFF.

The V gene is TRBV5-1, the J gene TRBJ2-5; D is perhaps TRBD2 (6 bases). The V end was cut by 2 bases, the J end by 2 bases, with 10 bases between. The germline gives CDR1 SGHRS, CDR2 YFSETQ. This CDR3 has 14 residues. As DNA, the CDR3 is TGCGCCAGCAGCTTCGGGACTGCACAAGAGACCCAGTACTTC. This codes for CASSFGTAQETQYF.

Details on this clonotype: It may be a read error: a sequence one base away is much more abundant. The chain uses TRBV7-6 and TRBJ2-3, with 8 bases aligning to TRBD2. CDR1 is SGHVS and CDR2 is FNYEAQ in the germline V gene. This CDR3 contains 15 residues. The CDR3 sequence: CASILAPDLAGTQYF. CDR3 nucleotide sequence: TGTGCCAGCATCTTAGCGCCTGACCTAGCGGGTACGCAGTATTTT. Based on the CDR3 plus reference TRBV7-6 and TRBJ2-3, the full variable domain is GAGVSQSPRYKVTKRGQDVALRCDPISGHVSLYWYRQALGQGPEFLTYFNYEAQQDKSGLPNDRFSAERPEGSISTLTIQRTEQRDSAMYRCASILAPDLAGTQYFGPGTRLTVL.

The chain links TRBV2 to TRBJ2-3, with 8 bases that match TRBD2. CDR3 length: 14 residues. The germline CDR1 and CDR2 sequences are SNHLY and FYNNEI. Trimming cost V 7 bases and J 6 bases; bases outside gene matches: 9. The chain's CDR3 is CASIGGAGKDTQYF. The DNA for the CDR3 is TGTGCCAGCATCGGGGGGGCGGGTAAGGATACGCAGTATTTT.

The rearrangement uses TRBV19 and TRBJ2-1; D gene uncertain. V lost 0 bases and J 6 bases, leaving 6 bases between the germline ends. The CDR3 loop spans 13 amino acids. Germline values: CDR1 LNHDA, CDR2 SQIVND (reference sequence). CDR3 nucleotides: TGTGCCAGTAGTATAGATGATGGCAATGAGCAGTTCTTC. Residues: CASSIDDGNEQFF.

This clonotype was seen repeatedly, ten times or more. Mismatch with germline at one junction end may stem from a read error. The V gene is TRBV6-5, the J gene TRBJ2-4; no firm D call. Germline CDR1 reads MNHEY; CDR2 reads SVGAGI. CDR3 length equals 16 residues. CDR3 bases: TGTGCCAGCAGTCACTCGAGGAGAACTACCAAAAACATTCAGTACTTC. It specifies CASSHSRRTTKNIQYF.

The rearrangement links TRBV12-3 or TRBV12-4 to TRBJ2-1; 9 bases agree with TRBD2. The trim removed 6 bases at V and 9 bases at J, leaving 6 bases unmatched. This CDR3 spans 13 amino acids. This CDR3 reads CASSTGTSSEQFF. The CDR3 DNA follows: TGTGCCAGCAGCACCGGGACTAGCAGTGAGCAGTTCTTC.